Following are 27 T cell receptor beta chains from one sample sequenced in a study of shared clonotypes between healthy human individuals. Only in-frame clones appear in the TCRdb table, and some are missing; sequencing was by immunoSEQ multiplex PCR. The sample lists roughly 500,000 clones; about 76% were seen once. The sequenced sample consisted of PBMCs. The receptors here all came from a woman between 40 and 55 years old in good health. Some clones in this sample may be carry-over from other donors' samples.

This clone was observed a single time. The chain employs TRBV29-1 and TRBJ2-1; 10 bases match TRBD2. This CDR3 contains 16 residues. CDR1 is SQVTM, CDR2 ANQGSEA, per germline. Trimming removed 0 bases from V and 9 bases from J; junction bases left unmatched: 11. Here the CDR3 reads CSVEDHEAGGPGEQFF. The CDR3 bases are TGCAGCGTTGAAGATCATGAAGCGGGAGGGCCGGGTGAGCAGTTCTTC.

The chain couples TRBV27 to TRBJ1-1; TRBD1 aligns across 7 bases. CDR1 and CDR2 from the germline V gene are MNHEY and SMNVEV (reference sequence). The CDR3 extends over 15 amino acids. The junction had 5 bases not matched to a gene; V was cut back by 4 bases and J by 0 bases. Here the CDR3 DNA reads TGTGCCAGCAGTTCGGGACAGCAGTTGAACACTGAAGCTTTCTTT. The encoded protein is CASSSGQQLNTEAFF.

The J gene is TRBJ1-5, the V gene TRBV5-8; possible D gene TRBD1, 6 bases. V lost 4 bases to trimming and J lost 7 bases, with 12 bases between them. This CDR3 has 13 residues. Germline V gene lookup returns CDR1 SGHTS and CDR2 YDEGEE. CDR3 DNA sequence: TGTGCCAGCAGCCAGGGGTTGAGACAGCCCCAGCATTTT. Protein sequence: CASSQGLRQPQHF.

This clone was seen a few times. The chain carries TRBV28 and TRBJ1-4; D unclear. The germline V gene has CDR1 MDHEN and CDR2 SYDVKM. V was cut by 6 bases and J by 0 bases, with 14 bases left in between. The CDR3 sequence is 16 residues long. CDR3 nucleotide sequence: TGTGCCAGCAGCCCCGGGTCGACTGCAACTAATGAAAAACTGTTTTTT. It is translated as CASSPGSTATNEKLFF.

V and J are TRBV7-2 and TRBJ2-3; 9 positions match TRBD2. The CDR3 extends over 16 amino acids. Germline V CDR1 and CDR2: SGHTA, FQGNSA. V was clipped by 1 base and J by 1 base; unmatched bases: 3. The CDR3 DNA follows: TGTGCCAGCAGCTTAGTGGGCGGGAGGGGCACAGATACGCAGTATTTT. Protein product: CASSLVGGRGTDTQYF.

The chain couples TRBV29-1 to TRBJ2-3, with 7 bases matching TRBD2. Germline V gene data show CDR1 as SQVTM and CDR2 as ANQGSEA. The CDR3 loop spans 15 amino acids. J lost 0 bases, V lost 8 bases, and 11 bases had no gene match. CDR3 in DNA: TGCAGCACCCGCTCCTCTAGCGGTAGCACAGATACGCAGTATTTT. Amino acids: CSTRSSSGSTDTQYF.

This rearrangement joins TRBV5-1 to TRBJ2-3, with TRBD2 matching 12 bases. Germline loops: CDR1 SGHRS, CDR2 YFSETQ. CDR3 size: 16 residues. J lost 2 bases, V lost 1 base, and 2 bases had no gene match. CDR3 DNA: TGCGCCAGCAGCTTGACTAGCGGGAGGTTCACAGATACGCAGTATTTT. Its translation: CASSLTSGRFTDTQYF. The full variable domain, with the rest looked up from reference TRBV5-1 and TRBJ2-3, is KAGVTQTPRYLIKTRGQQVTLSCSPISGHRSVSWYQQTPGQGLQFLFEYFSETQRNKGNFPGRFSGRQFSNSRSEMNVSTLELGDSALYLCASSLTSGRFTDTQYFGPGTRLTVL.

The V and J genes are TRBV7-2 and TRBJ1-1; the match to TRBD1 covers 8 bases. The CDR3 totals 16 residues. J lost 1 base, V lost 1 base, and 5 bases had no gene match. Germline V gene data show CDR1 as SGHTA and CDR2 as FQGNSA. CDR3 residues: CASSLVAGGENTEAFF. The CDR3 bases are TGTGCCAGCAGCTTAGTGGCAGGGGGCGAGAACACTGAAGCTTTCTTT.

V usage is TRBV2 and J usage is TRBJ1-1; D is perhaps TRBD1 (6 bases). Germline CDR1 is SNHLY and CDR2 is FYNNEI. The CDR3 spans 12 residues. V was trimmed by 11 bases and J by 0 bases, leaving 10 bases between them. DNA of the CDR3: TGTGCCGGGGGGCAGCTGAACACTGAAGCTTTCTTT. Protein sequence: CAGGQLNTEAFF.

The chain uses TRBV4-2 and TRBJ2-1, with TRBD2 identical over 8 bases. CDR1 and CDR2 from the germline V gene are LGHNA and YNFKEQ. The J segment lost 6 bases and the V segment lost 0 bases, leaving 7 bases of the junction unmatched. The length of the CDR3 is 16 residues. CDR3 sequence: CASSQDAASGSNEQFF. In DNA form, the CDR3 reads TGTGCCAGCAGCCAAGATGCGGCTAGCGGGTCCAATGAGCAGTTCTTC.

CDR3 protein: CASSQDRRGYEQYF. The CDR3 nucleotides read TGCGCCAGCAGCCAAGATCGTCGGGGATACGAGCAGTACTTC. The chain couples TRBV4-3 to TRBJ2-5; TRBD2 might be the D (5 bases). The end of the DNA fits TRBJ2-7 better, so the J call may be wrong. The length of the CDR3 is 14 residues. Looked up from germline, CDR1 is LGHNA and CDR2 is YSLEER.

V is TRBV7-3 and J is TRBJ2-1, with D possibly matching TRBD2 (6 bases). The germline V gene encodes CDR1 SGHTA and CDR2 FQGTGA. V gave up 5 bases and J gave up 13 bases, with 18 bases separating them. The length of the CDR3 is 13 residues. CDR3 protein: CASSPPQRVEQFF. In nucleotides, the CDR3 is TGTGCCAGCAGCCCCCCCCAGCGGGTAGAACAGTTCTTC.

The rearrangement uses TRBV6-1 and TRBJ2-2, with TRBD1 as a possible D gene (6 bases). This CDR3 contains 14 residues. Trimming cost V 8 bases and J 3 bases, with 13 bases left between them. Germline CDR1 reads MNHNS; CDR2 reads SASEGT. The CDR3 sequence: CASPRQGHTGELFF. CDR3 nucleotide sequence: TGTGCCAGCCCAAGGCAGGGGCACACCGGGGAGCTGTTTTTT.

This chain uses TRBV7-9 with TRBJ2-2; 8 bases are a match to TRBD2. Germline V CDR1 and CDR2: SEHNR, FQNEAQ (reference sequence). The CDR3 spans 16 residues. V was pared by 7 bases and J by 2 bases, with 9 bases of the junction left unmatched. CDR3 DNA sequence: TGTGCCAGCACCTCTTCCTTAGCGGGAAACACCGGGGAGCTGTTTTTT. This translates into CASTSSLAGNTGELFF.

The chain combines TRBV14 with TRBJ1-2; 8 nucleotides align to TRBD1. This CDR3 is 14 amino acids long. Germline V CDR1 and CDR2: SGHDN, FVKESK. V gave up 4 bases and J gave up 6 bases; unmatched junction bases: 7. This CDR3 is CASSRGQGGDGYTF. CDR3 nucleotide sequence: TGTGCCAGCAGCCGCGGACAGGGAGGGGATGGCTACACCTTC.

The chain recombines TRBV10-3 with TRBJ2-5; TRBD2 agrees at 7 bases. V was clipped by 0 bases and J by 4 bases; unmatched bases: 5. CDR1 is ENHRY, CDR2 SYGVKD, per germline. The CDR3 spans 15 residues. CDR3 loop: CAISESLASGETQYF. CDR3 bases: TGTGCCATCAGTGAGTCTCTTGCTAGCGGAGAGACCCAGTACTTC.

The chain has TRBV15 and TRBJ1-1; D might be TRBD1 (6 bases). CDR3 length equals 15 residues. V lost 2 bases, J lost 4 bases, and 14 bases lay in between. Germline loops: CDR1 LNHNV, CDR2 YYDKDF (reference sequence). The CDR3 bases are TGTGCCACCAGCAGAAACAGGGTAATGGGCACTGAAGCTTTCTTT. Residues: CATSRNRVMGTEAFF.

This sequence joins TRBV5-1 and TRBJ2-7; D could derive from TRBD1 or TRBD2 (5 bases each). Germline V gene data show CDR1 as SGHRS and CDR2 as YFSETQ. Between the trimmed V and J ends, which lost 0 bases and 2 bases, there was a span of 15 bases. The CDR3 covers 16 residues. The CDR3 spells CASSLVGDHLAYEQYF. The CDR3 nucleotides read TGCGCCAGCAGCTTGGTTGGGGACCACCTAGCCTACGAGCAGTACTTC. The full variable domain, in which reference TRBV5-1 and TRBJ2-7 provide the parts outside the CDR3, is KAGVTQTPRYLIKTRGQQVTLSCSPISGHRSVSWYQQTPGQGLQFLFEYFSETQRNKGNFPGRFSGRQFSNSRSEMNVSTLELGDSALYLCASSLVGDHLAYEQYFGPGTRLTVT.

Only a few counts were recorded for this clone. The chain links TRBV10-2 to TRBJ1-5, with TRBD1 matching over 7 bases. This CDR3 region has 13 residues. The V gene's germline CDR1 is WSHSY and CDR2 SAAADI. The V gene end was trimmed by 5 bases and the J gene end by 7 bases; junction bases not matched to a gene: 5. This CDR3 reads CASSQGRGQPQHF. CDR3 bases: TGCGCCAGCAGTCAGGGCAGGGGGCAGCCCCAGCATTTT.

This rearrangement joins TRBV11-2 to TRBJ2-1, with TRBD2 matching over 9 bases. Germline V gives CDR1 SGHAT, CDR2 FQNNGV. Germline trimming cut 5 bases from V and 8 bases from J; bases unmatched to any gene: 13. This CDR3 has 16 residues. The CDR3: CASSVLAGGEGDEQFF. For the CDR3, the DNA is TGTGCCAGCAGCGTATTGGCGGGAGGGGAGGGCGATGAGCAGTTCTTC.

The rearrangement joins TRBV6-1 to TRBJ1-3; D is ambiguous. V lost 2 bases, J lost 0 bases, and 8 bases lay in between. The germline CDR1 and CDR2 sequences are MNHNS and SASEGT. The CDR3 is 15 amino acids. CDR3 nucleotides: TGTGCCAGCAGTGAATTTCGGCTCTCTGGAAACACCATATATTTT. Its protein product is CASSEFRLSGNTIYF.

This rearrangement joins TRBV30 to TRBJ2-7; 9 bases are shared with TRBD1. There are 12 residues in the CDR3. J was trimmed by 1 base and V by 7 bases; bases with no gene match: 2. The germline V gene has CDR1 GTSNPN and CDR2 SVGIG (reference sequence). The CDR3 loop reads CAFGQGSYEQYF. CDR3 DNA sequence: TGTGCCTTCGGACAGGGGTCCTACGAGCAGTACTTC.

This clone has a count of ten or more. This sequence joins TRBV5-1 and TRBJ2-1; 7 nucleotides line up with TRBD2. Trimming at V came to 0 bases and at J to 7 bases, leaving 4 bases not matched to a gene. The CDR3 totals 14 residues. Looked up from germline, CDR1 is SGHRS and CDR2 is YFSETQ. The DNA of the CDR3 is TGCGCCAGCAGCTTGGGGTGGGAGGGGAATGAGCAGTTCTTC. It specifies CASSLGWEGNEQFF.

V is TRBV5-6 and J is TRBJ2-1, with TRBD2 identical over 9 bases. The germline CDR1 and CDR2 sequences are SGHDT and YYEEEE. The CDR3 consists of 16 residues. Unmatched junction bases numbered 11, after V lost 0 bases and J lost 10 bases. CDR3 residues: CASSLEAGGSRPEQFF. CDR3 nucleotide sequence: TGTGCCAGCAGCTTGGAAGCGGGAGGATCGAGGCCCGAGCAGTTCTTC.

The rearrangement uses TRBV27 and TRBJ2-2; a weak D match, TRBD1 (6 bases). The germline V gene encodes CDR1 MNHEY and CDR2 SMNVEV (reference sequence). V lost 2 bases to trimming and J lost 4 bases, with 17 bases between them. This CDR3 has 17 amino acids. The CDR3: CASSLNSDRLVTGELFF. In DNA, the CDR3 is TGTGCCAGCAGTTTAAACTCAGACAGGTTGGTCACCGGGGAGCTGTTTTTT.

The chain links TRBV28 to TRBJ2-7; D unclear. V lost 6 bases to trimming and J lost 0 bases, with 9 bases between them. This CDR3 contains 13 residues. Per the germline V gene, CDR1 is MDHEN and CDR2 is SYDVKM. For the CDR3, the DNA is TGTGCCAGCAGAACGCTTGACTCCTACGAGCAGTACTTC. Residues: CASRTLDSYEQYF.

This chain joins TRBV6-5 and TRBJ2-3; possible D gene TRBD1, 6 bases. Deletions cut 6 bases from V and 5 bases from J, with 18 bases between. Germline-derived CDR1 and CDR2 are MNHEY and SVGAGI. This CDR3 comprises 15 residues. Here the CDR3 reads CASSYSEDRRDTQYF. DNA of the CDR3: TGTGCCAGCAGCTATAGTGAGGACAGAAGAGATACGCAGTATTTT.